This T cell receptor (beta chain) was recovered during a study of T cell responses to AZD1222 COVID-19 vaccine. TCRdb's copy holds only in-frame clones and misses some; the assay was immunoSEQ multiplex PCR. The sample carries roughly 200,000 clones, roughly 88% recorded once. The CDR3 extends over 15 amino acids. Germline lookup yields CDR1 MNHEY and CDR2 SMNVEV (reference sequence). Trimming removed 5 bases from V and 4 bases from J, with 17 bases in between. This TCR derives from an adult in good health. The input for sequencing was peripheral blood, taken on day 0 of AZD1222 vaccination. The genes are TRBV27 and TRBJ1-2, with D tentatively TRBD1 (5 bases). DNA for the CDR3: TGTGCCAGCAGTCCACTAAGGCAGGGAGGCTATGGCTACACCTTC. Its translation: CASSPLRQGGYGYTF.